The 3 T cell receptor beta chains below were found in one sample sequenced in a study of blood T cell repertoires in COVID-19. Assay used: immunoSEQ multiplex PCR; TCRdb lists only in-frame clones, some missing. The sample lists approximately 300,000 clones; nearly 90% were seen once. The sample comprised peripheral blood. These receptors were taken from a woman in her 40s with COVID-19, enrolled during active disease.

This chain joins TRBV4-3 and TRBJ2-3; D is uncertain. Deletions cut 1 base from V and 5 bases from J, with 7 bases between. From germline, CDR1 is LGHNA and CDR2 YSLEER. This CDR3 is built from 13 residues. CDR3 sequence: CASSQVAIDTQYF. Written as DNA, the CDR3 is TGCGCCAGCAGCCAAGTAGCAATAGATACGCAGTATTTT.

This rearrangement joins TRBV27 to TRBJ2-7; TRBD2 matches 15 bases. The junction had 9 bases not matched to a gene; V was cut back by 8 bases and J by 7 bases. Germline V CDR1 and CDR2: MNHEY, SMNVEV (reference sequence). This CDR3 region has 15 residues. CDR3 in amino acids: CASGLAGGLLGEQYF. DNA for the CDR3: TGTGCCAGCGGACTAGCGGGGGGGCTTCTGGGAGAGCAGTACTTC.

The rearrangement uses TRBV4-1 and TRBJ2-2, with D possibly TRBD1 on 6 matching bases. Between the trimmed V and J ends, which lost 0 bases and 5 bases, there was a span of 19 bases. The CDR3 consists of 18 residues. Germline CDR1 MGHRA, CDR2 YSYEKL. As DNA, the CDR3 is TGCGCCAGCAGCCAAGAAGGGGCAGGGGTCGTTCGGACCGGGGAGCTGTTTTTT. This gives the protein CASSQEGAGVVRTGELFF.